This T cell receptor beta chain was sequenced during a study of blood T cell repertoires in COVID-19. At the level of the study: Samples came from the United States, Italy and Spain, spanning acute and convalescent COVID-19.

Trimming took 4 bases from V and 4 from J, leaving 10 bases between them. The CDR3 length is 14 residues. Germline V gene data show CDR1 as LGHDT and CDR2 as YNNKEL (reference sequence). Profiling relied on immunoSEQ multiplex PCR, and the TCRdb table lists in-frame clones only, not all of them. There are around 170,000 clones in the sample; about 87% occur only once, and 3.5% to 4.5% lies in the top ten. This clone was picked up one time. This sequence originates from a woman between 25 and 40 years old with acute or convalescent COVID-19. V usage is TRBV3-1 (or the pseudogene TRBV3-2) and J usage is TRBJ2-2; the D gene is possibly TRBD1 (7 bases). The sample was peripheral blood. The CDR3 loop is CASSRQGGTGELFF. The CDR3 region has the DNA TGTGCCAGCAGCCGGCAGGGGGGCACCGGGGAGCTGTTTTTT.